The 32 T cell receptor beta chains below come from one sample, sequenced in a study of blood T cell repertoires in COVID-19. Using immunoSEQ multiplex PCR, the repertoire was profiled, and TCRdb retains in-frame clones only, with some absent. The sample has about 200,000 clones; around 87% are singletons. Sequences were obtained from peripheral blood. These receptors were collected from a woman between 45 and 60 years old with COVID-19, enrolled during active disease.

The chain couples TRBV5-5 to TRBJ2-2; D might be TRBD1 (6 bases). Looked up from germline, CDR1 is SGHKS and CDR2 is YYEKEE (reference sequence). This CDR3 comprises 15 residues. The V end lost 4 bases, the J end lost 3 bases, and 13 bases lay between the germline ends. The CDR3 loop is CASSPQTGYTGELFF. The CDR3 DNA reads as TGTGCCAGCAGCCCCCAGACAGGTTACACCGGGGAGCTGTTTTTT.

The rearrangement joins TRBV28 to TRBJ1-5, with D perhaps TRBD1 (5 bases). V was clipped by 6 bases and J by 2 bases, with 14 bases between them. The germline V gene encodes CDR1 MDHEN and CDR2 SYDVKM. The length of the CDR3 is 15 residues. The CDR3: CASSPQEVGNQPQHF. The CDR3 DNA reads as TGTGCCAGCAGCCCACAGGAAGTTGGCAATCAGCCCCAGCATTTT.

Only a few counts were recorded for this clone. The chain has TRBV6-5 and TRBJ1-2, with D hard to call. The length of the CDR3 is 13 residues. V lost 0 bases and J 7 bases, leaving 9 bases between the germline ends. Germline CDR1 reads MNHEY; CDR2 reads SVGAGI. The CDR3 sequence: CASSYSDTVGYTF. The CDR3 region has the DNA TGTGCCAGCAGTTACTCCGACACGGTTGGCTACACCTTC.

The genes are TRBV3-1 (or the pseudogene TRBV3-2) and TRBJ2-7, with 11 bases aligning to TRBD1. Trimming took 2 bases from V and 4 from J; bases not matched to a gene: 10. Germline V gene data show CDR1 as LGHDT and CDR2 as YNNKEL (reference sequence). The CDR3 sequence is 17 residues long. CDR3 nucleotides: TGTGCCAGCAGCCAACGAAAAGGGACAGGGGGAAGGTACGAGCAGTACTTC. Residues: CASSQRKGTGGRYEQYF.

The V and J genes are TRBV6-6 and TRBJ2-2, with 11 bases aligning to TRBD2. CDR1 and CDR2 from the germline V gene are MNHNY and SVGAGI (reference sequence). The CDR3 runs to 18 residues. Trimming removed 5 bases from V and 0 bases from J; junction bases left unmatched: 8. CDR3 bases: TGTGCCAGCAGTAGATTAGCGGGGGGGTTCGCGAACACCGGGGAGCTGTTTTTT. It codes for CASSRLAGGFANTGELFF.

The chain is built from TRBV3-1 (or the pseudogene TRBV3-2) and TRBJ2-7, with D possibly matching TRBD1 (6 bases). V shed 4 bases and J shed 6 bases, with 13 bases lying between them. The length of the CDR3 is 13 residues. The germline gives CDR1 LGHDT, CDR2 YNNKEL (reference sequence). Here the CDR3 reads CASSLIPGVEQYV. DNA of the CDR3: TGTGCCAGCAGCCTGATACCAGGGGTCGAGCAGTACGTC.

The chain recombines TRBV5-1 with TRBJ1-4, with 10 bases matching TRBD1. The trim removed 0 bases at V and 7 bases at J, leaving 9 bases unmatched. The CDR3 extends over 17 amino acids. Germline V gives CDR1 SGHRS, CDR2 YFSETQ. CDR3 in amino acids: CASSLGLVGQGSEKLFF. DNA of the CDR3: TGCGCCAGCAGCTTGGGTTTGGTGGGACAGGGGAGTGAAAAACTGTTTTTT.

This clone was detected only a few times. The CDR3 DNA is TGTGCCAGCAGCTTATACAGGCTAGACACCGGGGAGCTGTTTTTT. Protein sequence: CASSLYRLDTGELFF. The genes are TRBV7-9 and TRBJ2-2; maybe TRBD1 (5 bases). The CDR3 extends over 15 amino acids. Trimming removed 2 bases at V and 3 bases at J, with 10 bases between. Looked up from germline, CDR1 is SEHNR and CDR2 is FQNEAQ (reference sequence).

The V and J genes are TRBV12-2 and TRBJ2-3; TRBD2 reflects the table's D call only, with no check against the DNA. TRBV12-2 has pseudogene status. There are 10 residues in the CDR3. CDR3 bases: TGTGCTCCCCACCCGGGTACGCAGTATTTT. It translates to CAPHPGTQYF.

This chain joins TRBV7-3 and TRBJ1-1, with no clear D. The V gene's germline CDR1 is SGHTA and CDR2 FQGTGA. Trimming pared 5 bases from V and 3 bases from J, leaving 10 bases between. The CDR3 extends over 13 amino acids. This CDR3 reads CASSPAGYTEAFF. DNA of the CDR3: TGTGCCAGCAGCCCAGCGGGGTACACTGAAGCTTTCTTT.

This clone was found once. V and J are TRBV27 and TRBJ2-7; TRBD1 agrees at 8 bases. CDR3 length: 13 residues. V shed 6 bases, J shed 6 bases, and the junction held 7 bases outside the gene matches. Germline V lookup: CDR1 MNHEY, CDR2 SMNVEV (reference sequence). The CDR3 DNA reads TGTGCCAGCAGACCCTCTGGGACAGGCGAGCAGTACTTC. Amino acid sequence: CASRPSGTGEQYF.

This sequence joins TRBV3-1 (or the pseudogene TRBV3-2) and TRBJ1-4, with D perhaps TRBD1 (5 bases). V was clipped by 3 bases and J by 10 bases, with 18 bases between them. Germline V gene lookup returns CDR1 LGHDT and CDR2 YNNKEL (reference sequence). CDR3 length equals 15 residues. CDR3 sequence reads: CASSHLKEGMGKLFF. CDR3 in DNA: TGTGCCAGCAGCCACCTAAAGGAGGGGATGGGAAAACTGTTTTTT.

This rearrangement joins TRBV7-8 to TRBJ1-2; no firm D call. Between the trimmed V and J ends, which lost 7 bases and 4 bases, there was a span of 16 bases. The CDR3 runs 14 residues. The germline gives CDR1 SGHVS, CDR2 FQNEAQ. Written as DNA, the CDR3 is TGTGCCAGCAAACGGGAACCCCAGGCCTATGGCTACACCTTC. It is translated as CASKREPQAYGYTF. The variable domain in full, completed from reference TRBV7-8 and TRBJ1-2, reads GAGVSQSPRYKVAKRGQDVALRCDPISGHVSLFWYQQALGQGPEFLTYFQNEAQLDKSGLPSDRFFAERPEGSVSTLKIQRTQQEDSAVYLCASKREPQAYGYTFGSGTRLTVV.

The J gene is TRBJ2-1, the V gene TRBV28; 10 positions match TRBD1. The CDR3 contains 14 residues. The V gene's germline CDR1 is MDHEN and CDR2 SYDVKM. V was clipped by 3 bases and J by 8 bases; unmatched bases: 4. This chain's CDR3 is CASSFSGTGDEQFF. The CDR3, as DNA: TGTGCCAGCAGTTTTTCCGGGACAGGGGATGAGCAGTTCTTC.

This chain joins TRBV7-9 and TRBJ1-2; D remains unclear. V was shortened by 5 bases and J by 7 bases, with 17 bases between the two germline ends. Looked up from germline, CDR1 is SEHNR and CDR2 is FQNEAQ (reference sequence). The CDR3 runs to 14 residues. The CDR3 nucleotides read TGTGCCAGCAGCCCGCCCTCCCCGGCGGGTGGCTACACCTTC. As protein: CASSPPSPAGGYTF. Looking up the rest from reference TRBV7-9 and TRBJ1-2 gives the full variable domain: DTGVSQNPRHKITKRGQNVTFRCDPISEHNRLYWYRQTLGQGPEFLTYFQNEAQLEKSRLLSDRFSAERPKGSFSTLEIQRTEQGDSAMYLCASSPPSPAGGYTFGSGTRLTVV.

This chain links TRBV29-1 with TRBJ2-5, with 7 bases that match TRBD2. There are 16 residues in the CDR3. From germline, CDR1 is SQVTM and CDR2 ANQGSEA. Trimming at V came to 2 bases and at J to 1 base, leaving 10 bases not matched to a gene. This chain's CDR3 is CSVEFRPAGIQETQYF. The CDR3 DNA follows: TGCAGCGTTGAATTCCGCCCAGCGGGGATCCAAGAGACCCAGTACTTC. The full variable domain, its missing parts supplied by reference TRBV29-1 and TRBJ2-5, is SAVISQKPSRDICQRGTSLTIQCQVDSQVTMMFWYRQQPGQSLTLIATANQGSEATYESGFVIDKFPISRPNLTFSTLTVSNMSPEDSSIYLCSVEFRPAGIQETQYFGPGTRLLVL.

This clone showed up just once. The chain recombines TRBV6-5 with TRBJ1-5, with D perhaps matching TRBD1 (5 bases). The CDR3 length is 15 residues. The V gene lost 6 bases and the J gene lost 4 bases, with 16 bases spanning the gap. Per germline, CDR1 MNHEY and CDR2 SVGAGI. Written as DNA, the CDR3 is TGTGCCAGCAGGGGAGGGGATGGTACGAATCAGCCCCAGCATTTT. Amino acids: CASRGGDGTNQPQHF.

This clone has ten or more counts. The chain is built from TRBV24-1 and TRBJ2-7; no definite D call. The germline V gene has CDR1 KGHDR and CDR2 SFDVKD. V lost 4 bases and J 0 bases, leaving 9 bases between the germline ends. The CDR3 spans 14 residues. DNA for the CDR3: TGTGCCACCAGTGACCCAGATCTCTCCTACGAGCAGTACTTC. Encoded protein: CATSDPDLSYEQYF.

This chain joins TRBV11-1 and TRBJ2-1; 9 bases are a match to TRBD2. Germline V gene sequence: CDR1 SGHAT, CDR2 FQDESV (reference sequence). V was pared by 2 bases and J by 4 bases, with 6 bases of the junction left unmatched. The CDR3 has 16 residues. The CDR3 DNA sequence: TGTGCCAGCAGCTTAAGGGTAGCGGGGGTTTACAATGAGCAGTTCTTC. Translation gives CASSLRVAGVYNEQFF.

The genes are TRBV11-3 and TRBJ1-1; TRBD1 aligns across 8 bases. V lost 5 bases and J lost 6; bases outside the gene matches: 8. Germline loops: CDR1 SGHNT, CDR2 YENEEA. This CDR3 comprises 14 residues. CDR3 in amino acids: CASSGTGQVAEAFF. CDR3 coding DNA: TGTGCCAGCAGCGGAACGGGACAGGTGGCTGAAGCTTTCTTT.

The V and J genes are TRBV3-1 (or the pseudogene TRBV3-2) and TRBJ1-3; D unresolved. The V gene lost 0 bases and the J gene lost 0 bases, with 6 bases spanning the gap. Germline CDR1 LGHDT, CDR2 YNNKEL (reference sequence). This CDR3 region has 15 residues. DNA for the CDR3: TGTGCCAGCAGCCAAGAAGACTACTCTGGAAACACCATATATTTT. It codes for CASSQEDYSGNTIYF.

V usage is TRBV7-2 and J usage is TRBJ2-4; 8 nucleotides align to TRBD1. With 4 bases clipped from V and 8 bases from J, the junction kept 4 bases outside the gene matches. The CDR3 has 13 residues. CDR1 and CDR2 from the germline V gene are SGHTA and FQGNSA. Here the CDR3 DNA reads TGTGCCAGCAGCTCGGACAGGGAGTACATTCAGTACTTC. Protein product: CASSSDREYIQYF.

V is TRBV4-1 and J is TRBJ1-2, with a tentative D call TRBD1 (5 bases). Trimming pared 1 base from V and 7 bases from J, leaving 10 bases between. CDR1 MGHRA and CDR2 YSYEKL come from the germline V gene. The CDR3 covers 13 residues. CDR3 nucleotides: TGCGCCAGCAGCCAAGCGGCCAGGGCTGGCTACACCTTC. Its protein product is CASSQAARAGYTF.

This chain connects TRBV24-1 to TRBJ2-3; the D gene is possibly TRBD1 (5 bases). The CDR3 length is 12 residues. Per germline, CDR1 KGHDR and CDR2 SFDVKD. The germline V and J ends were trimmed by 4 bases and 4 bases, with 5 bases remaining between them. CDR3 bases: TGTGCCACCAGTGAGGGGCCAGATACGCAGTATTTT. The encoded protein is CATSEGPDTQYF.

The rearrangement links TRBV2 to TRBJ2-7, with D perhaps TRBD1 (6 bases). CDR1 SNHLY and CDR2 FYNNEI come from the germline V gene. The germline V and J ends were trimmed by 2 bases and 3 bases, with 26 bases remaining between them. This CDR3 is built from 19 residues. CDR3 region: CASSENPPPPTGIGYEQYV. CDR3 bases: TGTGCCAGCAGTGAAAACCCCCCGCCTCCTACAGGGATCGGCTACGAGCAGTACGTC.

This clone is a singleton in its sample. The chain uses TRBV7-8 and TRBJ2-3; 7 positions match TRBD1. The CDR3 totals 15 residues. Trimming at V came to 0 bases and at J to 2 bases, leaving 2 bases not matched to a gene. Germline CDR1 reads SGHVS; CDR2 reads FQNEAQ. The CDR3 is CASSLAGGNTDTQYF. CDR3 DNA sequence: TGTGCCAGCAGCTTAGCAGGGGGCAACACAGATACGCAGTATTTT.

The chain uses TRBV9 and TRBJ1-5; D is perhaps TRBD1 (6 bases). The germline V gene has CDR1 SGDLS and CDR2 YYNGEE. V gave up 7 bases and J gave up 7 bases, with 21 bases separating them. This CDR3 is 15 amino acids long. The CDR3 sequence: CASRAGGGAGQPQHF. Written as DNA, the CDR3 is TGTGCCAGCCGCGCGGGGGGGGGCGCGGGGCAGCCCCAGCATTTT. Based on the CDR3 plus reference TRBV9 and TRBJ1-5, the full variable domain is DSGVTQTPKHLITATGQRVTLRCSPRSGDLSVYWYQQSLDQGLQFLIQYYNGEERAKGNILERFSAQQFPDLHSELNLSSLELGDSALYFCASRAGGGAGQPQHFGDGTRLSIL.

This sequence joins TRBV3-1 (or the pseudogene TRBV3-2) and TRBJ1-1, with 8 bases fitting TRBD1. Germline CDR1 LGHDT, CDR2 YNNKEL (reference sequence). The CDR3 covers 15 residues. J gave up 3 bases and V 4 bases, and 7 bases lay outside the gene matches. CDR3 residues: CASSPGTGLDTEAFF. The CDR3 DNA reads TGTGCCAGCAGCCCAGGGACAGGACTAGACACTGAAGCTTTCTTT.

This clone was observed once. The chain recombines TRBV29-1 with TRBJ2-3; possibly TRBD1 for D (6 bases). Between the trimmed V and J ends, which lost 7 bases and 1 base, there was a span of 12 bases. The CDR3 runs 13 residues. Germline CDR1 and CDR2: SQVTM and ANQGSEA. The CDR3 reads CSAKGVGTDTQYF. The CDR3 DNA reads as TGCAGCGCGAAGGGGGTCGGCACAGATACGCAGTATTTT.

The chain has TRBV12-3 or TRBV12-4 and TRBJ2-1; D uncertain. This CDR3 is built from 12 residues. The V and J ends lost 5 bases and 9 bases respectively, with 11 bases between them. DNA of the CDR3: TGTGCCAGCAGTAAGAACTACGTTGAGCAGTTCTTC. Its protein product is CASSKNYVEQFF.

CDR3 loop: CASSMQPGLAGYEQYF. As DNA, the CDR3 is TGTGCCAGCAGCATGCAACCGGGACTAGCGGGTTACGAGCAGTACTTC. The rearrangement joins TRBV7-2 to TRBJ2-7; 12 bases are a match to TRBD2. Losses at the gene ends were 5 bases for V and 4 bases for J; bases not matched to a gene: 9. CDR1 SGHTA and CDR2 FQGNSA come from the germline V gene. The CDR3 is made up of 16 amino acids.

The rearrangement uses TRBV19 and TRBJ1-5; D is ambiguous. Germline CDR1 reads LNHDA; CDR2 reads SQIVND (reference sequence). The CDR3 is 14 amino acids. Deletions cut 4 bases from V and 3 bases from J, with 10 bases between. The CDR3 protein is CASSSPGNNQPQHF. The DNA for the CDR3 is TGTGCCAGTAGTAGCCCAGGTAACAATCAGCCCCAGCATTTT. Complete variable domain (other parts from reference TRBV19 and TRBJ1-5): DGGITQSPKYLFRKEGQNVTLSCEQNLNHDAMYWYRQDPGQGLRLIYYSQIVNDFQKGDIAEGYSVSREKKESFPLTVTSAQKNPTAFYLCASSSPGNNQPQHFGDGTRLSIL.